The 5 T cell receptor beta chains in this list originate from one sample, sequenced in a study of T cells in Graves' hyperthyroidism and ophthalmopathy (dated by TCRdb to between 2018 and 2021). Receptors were amplified or captured by multiplex PCR. Sequencing was carried out with an Illumina HiSeq 2000. Amplification of TCR beta CDR3 regions was carried out from RNA transcripts. For the first round of RT-PCR on the TCR CDR3, the HTBI primer set was used together with the Qiagen OneStep RT-PCR kit. Starting from the raw public reads, TCRdb applied fastp trimming at Q25, assembled clones with MiXCR and retained in-frame beta chains. Rows with a matching CDR3 protein are joined into one entry that keeps the most common DNA and genes. A total of fewer than 110,000 distinct CDR3 sequences appear in this sample, around 50% of them only once. The ten largest clones capture roughly 25% of the sample. Input material: blood. These receptors were collected from a man aged 35 to 55 with Graves' hyperthyroidism.

This clonotype has a count of ten or more. One junction end disagrees with the germline gene, perhaps due to a read error. The J gene is TRBJ2-3, the V gene TRBV6-2 or TRBV6-3; D may be TRBD1 (6 bases). The germline V gene encodes CDR1 MNHEY and CDR2 SVGEGT. This CDR3 spans 14 amino acids. CDR3 coding DNA: TGTGCCAGCAGTGACTCGGAAGAGCAGGGGACGCAGTATTTT. Translating gives CASSDSEEQGTQYF.

In this sample, this clonotype turned up once. This chain joins TRBV2 and TRBJ2-3, with TRBD2 matching over 13 bases. The CDR3 is 18 residues long. Unmatched junction bases numbered 11, after V lost 2 bases and J lost 6 bases. Germline V gives CDR1 SNHLY, CDR2 FYNNEI. The CDR3 sequence is CASSELLAGGAGGDTQYF. The CDR3 region has the DNA TGTGCCAGCAGTGAATTACTAGCGGGGGGGGCGGGAGGCGATACGCAGTATTTT.

This clonotype was seen many times. The chain employs TRBV11-2 and TRBJ2-7; no clear D gene. V was clipped by 2 bases and J by 6 bases, with 8 bases between them. CDR1 is SGHAT and CDR2 is FQNNGV in the germline V gene. The CDR3 has 12 residues. This CDR3 is CASSLFGVEQYF. The CDR3 DNA reads as TGTGCCAGCAGCTTATTTGGGGTCGAGCAGTACTTC.

CDR3 coding DNA: TGTGCCAGCAGTTACGATAGGGGCGTCTATGGCTACACCTTC. Translated: CASSYDRGVYGYTF. The J gene is TRBJ1-2, the V gene TRBV6-5, with a tentative D call TRBD1 (5 bases). The CDR3 is made up of 14 amino acids. Trimming pared 2 bases from V and 4 bases from J, leaving 11 bases between. Germline V gene sequence: CDR1 MNHEY, CDR2 SVGAGI.

V usage is TRBV20-1 and J usage is TRBJ1-3, with D hard to call. V was trimmed by 3 bases and J by 7 bases, leaving 4 bases between them. The CDR3 loop spans 10 amino acids. Germline CDR1 reads DFQATT; CDR2 reads SNEGSKA (reference sequence). The CDR3 is CSASENTIYF. The CDR3 DNA follows: TGCAGTGCTAGCGAGAACACCATATATTTT.